The clone carrying this T cell receptor beta chain was counted many times. This sample was taken from a study of T cells in Graves' hyperthyroidism and ophthalmopathy. Germline values: CDR1 SGHTA, CDR2 FQGNSA. This CDR3 has 15 residues. V trimming: 5 bases; J trimming: 10 bases; junction bases outside the gene matches: 10. The TCR beta CDR3 regions underwent amplification using RNA transcripts as the source. First-round RT-PCR targeting the TCR CDR3 was performed with the HTBI primer set. TCRdb independently ran MiXCR on the multiplex PCR reads; one entry per CDR3 protein. Of 650,000 to 800,000 distinct CDR3 sequences in the sample, 45% were seen once.

This sequence was found in an adult man with Graves' disease, either hyperthyroidism or ophthalmopathy (not recorded which). The sample was peripheral blood or thyroid tissue (not recorded which). The chain couples TRBV7-2 to TRBJ1-6, with 8 bases lining up with TRBD1. The CDR3 sequence is CASSAGGWEGSPLHF. CDR3 in DNA: TGTGCCAGCAGCGCAGGGGGCTGGGAAGGCTCACCCCTCCACTTT.